These T cell receptor beta chains were read from a single sample in a study of shared clonotypes between healthy human individuals. Here immunoSEQ multiplex PCR was the method, and the copy in TCRdb shows in-frame clones only, minus some. The sample contains 2 million to 2.5 million clones, just over 90% of which appear only once. The specimen sequenced was naive CD8+ T cells from PBMCs. These receptors were obtained from a young man in good health. Some clones in this sample may be carry-over from other donors' samples. The CDR3 runs from the conserved cysteine through the conserved F or W. Fields, in order: clone size, D gene, J gene, V gene, CDR3 length, CDR3 DNA, CDR3 protein. A D gene is named only where the DNA matches it firmly. The listing skips clone size in some rows; elsewhere it reads once, few, many or a size class.

clone size: NA
D gene: NA
J gene: TRBJ1-5
V gene: TRBV27
CDR3 length: 15
CDR3 DNA: TGTGCCAGCAGTGCTGACCGTTCCCCCAATCAGCCCCAGCATTTT
CDR3 protein: CASSADRSPNQPQHF

clone size: NA
D gene: TRBD1
J gene: TRBJ1-2
V gene: TRBV7-8
CDR3 length: 15
CDR3 DNA: TGTGCCAGCAGCTTATTAGGACAGGGGGCGGATGGCTACACCTTC
CDR3 protein: CASSLLGQGADGYTF

clone size: once
D gene: NA
J gene: TRBJ2-2
V gene: TRBV7-9
CDR3 length: 14
CDR3 DNA: TGTGCCAGCAGCGTAACTAGCATCCACGGGGAGCTGTTTTTT
CDR3 protein: CASSVTSIHGELFF

clone size: NA
D gene: NA
J gene: TRBJ2-2
V gene: TRBV4-3
CDR3 length: 16
CDR3 DNA: TGCGCCAGCAGCCAAGATCGGTTGGGCGGCCCCGGGGAGCTGTTTTTT
CDR3 protein: CASSQDRLGGPGELFF

clone size: NA
D gene: NA
J gene: TRBJ2-7
V gene: TRBV4-1
CDR3 length: 16
CDR3 DNA: TGCGCCAGCAGCCAAGAGCCTGCCGCGGGGTCCTACGAGCAGTACTTC
CDR3 protein: CASSQEPAAGSYEQYF

clone size: NA
D gene: NA
J gene: TRBJ2-7
V gene: TRBV27
CDR3 length: 11
CDR3 DNA: TGTGCCAGCAGTTCCCCAGACGAGCAGTACTTC
CDR3 protein: CASSSPDEQYF

clone size: few
D gene: NA
J gene: TRBJ2-2
V gene: TRBV5-1
CDR3 length: 17
CDR3 DNA: TGCGCCAGCAGCCTCTACGGTGGGCAGGGTATCACCGGGGAGCTGTTTTTT
CDR3 protein: CASSLYGGQGITGELFF

clone size: NA
D gene: NA
J gene: TRBJ2-7
V gene: TRBV7-7
CDR3 length: 15
CDR3 DNA: TGTGCCAGCAGCTCCGGCGTGGGCACCTCCTACGAGCAGTACTTC
CDR3 protein: CASSSGVGTSYEQYF

clone size: NA
D gene: NA
J gene: TRBJ2-7
V gene: TRBV21-1
CDR3 length: 13
CDR3 DNA: TGTGCCGGTCGACTCCTATTACATTGCGAGCAGTACTTC
CDR3 protein: CAGRLLLHCEQYF

clone size: NA
D gene: NA
J gene: TRBJ1-1
V gene: TRBV5-6
CDR3 length: 13
CDR3 DNA: TGTGCCAGCAGCTTGGCCGAGAGTTTTGAAGCTTTCTTT
CDR3 protein: CASSLAESFEAFF

clone size: once
D gene: TRBD1
J gene: TRBJ1-4
V gene: TRBV7-9
CDR3 length: 15
CDR3 DNA: TGTGCCAGCAGCATTCTAGGGGGCGCCGGTGAAAAACTGTTTTTT
CDR3 protein: CASSILGGAGEKLFF

clone size: NA
D gene: TRBD2
J gene: TRBJ2-7
V gene: TRBV29-1
CDR3 length: 15
CDR3 DNA: TGCAGCGTTGAGGTCGTAGAGACTAGCGTGTCCGAGCAGTACTTC
CDR3 protein: CSVEVVETSVSEQYF

clone size: NA
D gene: TRBD1
J gene: TRBJ1-5
V gene: TRBV7-8
CDR3 length: 17
CDR3 DNA: TGTGCCAGCAGCTTAGTTCGATGGACAGGAAGCAATCAGCCCCAGCATTTT
CDR3 protein: CASSLVRWTGSNQPQHF

clone size: NA
D gene: TRBD2
J gene: TRBJ2-2
V gene: TRBV14
CDR3 length: 17
CDR3 DNA: TGTGCCAGCAGCCAAGGCTTCGACGGGAGGATCACCGGGGAGCTGTTTTTT
CDR3 protein: CASSQGFDGRITGELFF

clone size: NA
D gene: TRBD1
J gene: TRBJ1-5
V gene: TRBV28
CDR3 length: 18
CDR3 DNA: TGTGCCAGCAGTTTAGGCCCCGGGACAGGCCTATTATTTCAGCCCCAGCATTTT
CDR3 protein: CASSLGPGTGLLFQPQHF

clone size: NA
D gene: NA
J gene: TRBJ1-2
V gene: TRBV2
CDR3 length: 14
CDR3 DNA: TGTGCCAGCAGTGAAGCGCTTCTGGCAGATGGCTACACCTTC
CDR3 protein: CASSEALLADGYTF

clone size: NA
D gene: NA
J gene: TRBJ2-7
V gene: TRBV27
CDR3 length: 14
CDR3 DNA: TGTGCCAGCAGTTCGAAGGGATCGACCTACGAGCAGTACTTC
CDR3 protein: CASSSKGSTYEQYF

clone size: NA
D gene: TRBD1
J gene: TRBJ1-2
V gene: TRBV28
CDR3 length: 14
CDR3 DNA: TGTGCCAGCAGTCCGACGGGGACAGCTTATGGCTACACCTTC
CDR3 protein: CASSPTGTAYGYTF

clone size: NA
D gene: NA
J gene: TRBJ2-7
V gene: TRBV10-3
CDR3 length: 14
CDR3 DNA: TGTGCCATCAGTGACGGAGGGGCCTACGTCGAGCAGTACTTC
CDR3 protein: CAISDGGAYVEQYF

clone size: once
D gene: TRBD2
J gene: TRBJ2-7
V gene: TRBV11-2
CDR3 length: 16
CDR3 DNA: TGTGCCAGCAGCCCGCTTGGGGTAGCGGGTGTTCGGGAGCAGTACTTC
CDR3 protein: CASSPLGVAGVREQYF

clone size: NA
D gene: NA
J gene: TRBJ2-7
V gene: TRBV7-9
CDR3 length: 14
CDR3 DNA: TGTGCCAGCAGCTCCGGACTGCCCTCCTACGAGCAGTACTTC
CDR3 protein: CASSSGLPSYEQYF

clone size: NA
D gene: TRBD2
J gene: TRBJ2-7
V gene: TRBV10-1
CDR3 length: 15
CDR3 DNA: TGCGCCAGCAGTCCCGGGACTAGCGCTATCTACGAGCAGTACTTC
CDR3 protein: CASSPGTSAIYEQYF

clone size: NA
D gene: NA
J gene: TRBJ1-3
V gene: TRBV7-9
CDR3 length: 17
CDR3 DNA: TGTGCCAGCAGCCTTATGTTTCGGACACCCTCTGGAAACACCATATATTTT
CDR3 protein: CASSLMFRTPSGNTIYF

clone size: NA
D gene: TRBD1
J gene: TRBJ2-4
V gene: TRBV9
CDR3 length: 15
CDR3 DNA: TGTGCCAGCAGCGTAGCAAGGGACAGGGGGGCCATTCAGTACTTC
CDR3 protein: CASSVARDRGAIQYF

clone size: NA
D gene: NA
J gene: TRBJ2-7
V gene: TRBV27
CDR3 length: 13
CDR3 DNA: TGTGCCAGCAGGAGCGCCGACTCCTACGAGCAGTACTTC
CDR3 protein: CASRSADSYEQYF

clone size: NA
D gene: NA
J gene: TRBJ1-5
V gene: TRBV27
CDR3 length: 13
CDR3 DNA: TGTGCCAGCAAACAGGATAGCAATCAGCCCCAGCATTTT
CDR3 protein: CASKQDSNQPQHF

clone size: NA
D gene: NA
J gene: TRBJ2-2
V gene: TRBV28
CDR3 length: 13
CDR3 DNA: TGTGCCAGCAGACCTGGGAGCACCGGGGAGCTGTTTTTT
CDR3 protein: CASRPGSTGELFF

clone size: NA
D gene: NA
J gene: TRBJ2-2
V gene: TRBV14
CDR3 length: 17
CDR3 DNA: TGTGCCAGCAGCCTCCTGGGGTGGAGGGCCGACACCGGGGAGCTGTTTTTT
CDR3 protein: CASSLLGWRADTGELFF

clone size: NA
D gene: NA
J gene: TRBJ1-1
V gene: TRBV21-1
CDR3 length: 16
CDR3 DNA: TGTGCCAGCAGCAAAGAGGGGGTCCGGTCAAACACTGAAGCTTTCTTT
CDR3 protein: CASSKEGVRSNTEAFF

clone size: NA
D gene: TRBD2
J gene: TRBJ2-7
V gene: TRBV11-2
CDR3 length: 15
CDR3 DNA: TGTGCCAGCAGAGATAGCGGGAGGCCGCCCTACGAGCAGTACTTC
CDR3 protein: CASRDSGRPPYEQYF

clone size: NA
D gene: TRBD1
J gene: TRBJ2-1
V gene: TRBV28
CDR3 length: 14
CDR3 DNA: TGTGCCAGCAGGGACAGGGGAGGGAACAATGAGCAGTTCTTC
CDR3 protein: CASRDRGGNNEQFF

clone size: NA
D gene: NA
J gene: TRBJ2-1
V gene: TRBV11-1
CDR3 length: 15
CDR3 DNA: TGTGCCAGCAGCTCGGAGGGCTTCTCCTACAATGAGCAGTTCTTC
CDR3 protein: CASSSEGFSYNEQFF

clone size: NA
D gene: NA
J gene: TRBJ1-4
V gene: TRBV7-9
CDR3 length: 12
CDR3 DNA: TGTGCCGGTTATGGAATAGGGGAAAAACTGTTTTTT
CDR3 protein: CAGYGIGEKLFF

clone size: NA
D gene: NA
J gene: TRBJ1-3
V gene: TRBV11-2
CDR3 length: 15
CDR3 DNA: TGTGCCAGCAGCTTATCCGGGGCCTCTGGAAACACCATATATTTT
CDR3 protein: CASSLSGASGNTIYF

clone size: NA
D gene: NA
J gene: TRBJ2-7
V gene: TRBV7-9
CDR3 length: 14
CDR3 DNA: TGTGCCAGCAGCCCAGGGGCACCTACCTACGAGCAGTACTTC
CDR3 protein: CASSPGAPTYEQYF

clone size: few
D gene: TRBD2
J gene: TRBJ2-7
V gene: TRBV12-5
CDR3 length: 14
CDR3 DNA: TGTGCTAGTGGTTCCTCGGGACTAGCGGGGGAGCAGTACTTC
CDR3 protein: CASGSSGLAGEQYF

clone size: NA
D gene: TRBD1
J gene: TRBJ2-2
V gene: TRBV4-1
CDR3 length: 15
CDR3 DNA: TGCGCCAGCAGCCAGCCGACAGGGGGCCCCGGGGAGCTGTTTTTT
CDR3 protein: CASSQPTGGPGELFF

clone size: NA
D gene: NA
J gene: TRBJ2-4
V gene: TRBV13
CDR3 length: 14
CDR3 DNA: TGTGCCAGCAGCGCCCTCGGGTTCAAAAACATTCAGTACTTC
CDR3 protein: CASSALGFKNIQYF

clone size: NA
D gene: NA
J gene: TRBJ1-2
V gene: TRBV28
CDR3 length: 14
CDR3 DNA: TGTGCCAGCAGTTTTGCCGGGGGGCGGGGTGGCTACACCTTC
CDR3 protein: CASSFAGGRGGYTF

clone size: NA
D gene: TRBD1
J gene: TRBJ2-4
V gene: TRBV13
CDR3 length: 13
CDR3 DNA: TGTGCCAGCAGTTCGGGACAGAGAAACATTCAGTACTTC
CDR3 protein: CASSSGQRNIQYF

clone size: NA
D gene: NA
J gene: TRBJ2-5
V gene: TRBV7-9
CDR3 length: 16
CDR3 DNA: TGTGCCAGCAGCTCGAACACAAGAATAACGGGGGAGACCCAGTACTTC
CDR3 protein: CASSSNTRITGETQYF

clone size: NA
D gene: NA
J gene: TRBJ2-1
V gene: TRBV7-8
CDR3 length: 13
CDR3 DNA: TGTGCCAGCAGCTTAGCGCGGATCAATGAGCAGTTCTTC
CDR3 protein: CASSLARINEQFF

clone size: NA
D gene: TRBD2
J gene: TRBJ2-1
V gene: TRBV13
CDR3 length: 14
CDR3 DNA: TGTGCCAGCAGCGCCGGGACTAGAAGCAATGAGCAGTTCTTC
CDR3 protein: CASSAGTRSNEQFF

clone size: NA
D gene: NA
J gene: TRBJ2-7
V gene: TRBV7-9
CDR3 length: 12
CDR3 DNA: TGTGCCAGCAGCTTAGGAAAAAACGAGCAGTACTTC
CDR3 protein: CASSLGKNEQYF

clone size: NA
D gene: NA
J gene: TRBJ1-1
V gene: TRBV23-1
CDR3 length: 13
CDR3 DNA: TGCGCCCCTTCAGTGGGGTGGGGCACTGAAGCTTTCTTT
CDR3 protein: CAPSVGWGTEAFF

clone size: once
D gene: NA
J gene: TRBJ2-7
V gene: TRBV7-6
CDR3 length: 13
CDR3 DNA: TGTGCCAGCAGCTTAGACAGGGCGGCCGAGCAGTACTTC
CDR3 protein: CASSLDRAAEQYF

clone size: NA
D gene: NA
J gene: TRBJ2-3
V gene: TRBV28
CDR3 length: 13
CDR3 DNA: TGTGCCAGCAGTTTCCTGGGCGCAGATACGCAGTATTTT
CDR3 protein: CASSFLGADTQYF

clone size: few
D gene: NA
J gene: TRBJ1-1
V gene: TRBV25-1
CDR3 length: 15
CDR3 DNA: TGTGCCAGCAGTGAAGTGGGGGACATGAACACTGAAGCTTTCTTT
CDR3 protein: CASSEVGDMNTEAFF